Below, one T cell receptor (beta chain) is given with its context. The data belong to a study of blood T cell repertoires in COVID-19. With 2 bases clipped from V and 0 bases from J, the junction kept 9 bases outside the gene matches. CDR1 SGHVS and CDR2 FQNEAQ come from the germline V gene. The CDR3 covers 18 residues. Sequencing was performed with immunoSEQ multiplex PCR; in TCRdb, only in-frame clones are kept and a portion is missing. The table lists about 150,000 clones, 65% to 85% of them singletons. This TCR derives from a woman of 80 years or more with acute or convalescent COVID-19. Sequencing input: peripheral blood. This rearrangement joins TRBV7-8 to TRBJ1-3, with 8 bases lining up with TRBD1. The CDR3 sequence is CASSLRRTGRHSGNTIYF. The CDR3 nucleotides are TGTGCCAGCAGCTTACGGCGGACAGGGAGGCACTCTGGAAACACCATATATTTT.